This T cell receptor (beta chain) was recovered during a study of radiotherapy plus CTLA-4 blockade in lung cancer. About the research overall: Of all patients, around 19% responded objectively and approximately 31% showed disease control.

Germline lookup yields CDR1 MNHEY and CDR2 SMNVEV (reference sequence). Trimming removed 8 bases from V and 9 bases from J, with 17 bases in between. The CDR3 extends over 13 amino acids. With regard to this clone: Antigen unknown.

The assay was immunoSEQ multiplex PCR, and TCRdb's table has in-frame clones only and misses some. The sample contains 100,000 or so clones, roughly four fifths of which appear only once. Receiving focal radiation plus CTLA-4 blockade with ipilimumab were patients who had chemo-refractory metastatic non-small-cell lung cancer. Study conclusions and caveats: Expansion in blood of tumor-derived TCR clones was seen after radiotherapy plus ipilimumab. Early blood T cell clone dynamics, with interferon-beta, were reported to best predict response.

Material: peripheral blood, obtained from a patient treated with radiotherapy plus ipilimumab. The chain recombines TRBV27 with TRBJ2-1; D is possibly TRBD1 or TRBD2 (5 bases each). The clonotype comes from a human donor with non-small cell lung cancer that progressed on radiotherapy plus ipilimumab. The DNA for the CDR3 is TGTGCCAGCGCCGGGACGGATTCTTTTGAGCAGTTCTTC. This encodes CASAGTDSFEQFF.